This entry describes one T cell receptor beta chain. Its specificity is not known. The data were taken from a study of CD8+ T cells in alopecia areata. Reverse transcription of extracted RNA yielded cDNA, which provided the sequencing template. This table comes from immunoSEQ multiplex PCR, and its TCRdb copy is limited to in-frame clones, with some not included. The table records about 140,000 clones, about three fifths of them present only once. Study results and caveats: It was lesional scalp, especially alopecia totalis/universalis, that showed higher clonality than normal scalp.

Germline values: CDR1 GTSNPN, CDR2 SVGIG (reference sequence). The CDR3 loop spans 12 amino acids. V gave up 1 base and J gave up 6 bases, with 10 bases separating them. Sequencing was performed on CD4+ T cells sorted from blood. The chain carries TRBV30 and TRBJ2-7; no clear D. The sequence derives from a human donor in good health. The CDR3 spells CAWSEGVGEQYF. The CDR3 nucleotides read TGTGCCTGGAGTGAAGGAGTTGGCGAGCAGTACTTC.